These 30 T cell receptor beta chains were all obtained from the same sample, sequenced in a study of prognosis after radiotherapy for stage I lung cancer. The study amplified the TCR beta CDR3 region from genomic DNA. This amplification was carried out by two rounds of multiplex PCR. For every TRBV and TRBJ gene, a specific primer was used in first-round PCR. TCRdb called the multiplex PCR reads again in MiXCR, with one record for every CDR3 protein. This sample has fewer than 20,000 distinct CDR3 sequences, with about 40% found just once. Material: PBMCs, obtained before or after stereotactic body radiation therapy (not recorded which). The receptor set was obtained from a donor at least 50 years old with non-small cell lung cancer.

By share, this clonotype counts as medium-sized. The chain combines TRBV28 with TRBJ1-2; a weak D match, TRBD1 (5 bases). The CDR3 contains 13 residues. Germline V lookup: CDR1 MDHEN, CDR2 SYDVKM. The germline V and J ends were trimmed by 6 bases and 3 bases, with 11 bases remaining between them. CDR3 amino acids: CASRLGGDYGYTF. Written as DNA, the CDR3 is TGTGCCAGCAGGCTCGGGGGGGACTATGGCTACACCTTC.

This clonotype was picked up many times. The rearrangement links TRBV5-1 to TRBJ2-3; no firm D call. The CDR3 has 13 amino acids. Trimming stripped 6 bases from V and 2 bases from J, with 10 bases between. The germline V gene encodes CDR1 SGHRS and CDR2 YFSETQ. The CDR3 protein is CASNSQPTDTQYF. Written as DNA, the CDR3 is TGCGCCAGCAACTCGCAACCCACAGATACGCAGTATTTT. Variable domain in full (rest from reference TRBV5-1 and TRBJ2-3): KAGVTQTPRYLIKTRGQQVTLSCSPISGHRSVSWYQQTPGQGLQFLFEYFSETQRNKGNFPGRFSGRQFSNSRSEMNVSTLELGDSALYLCASNSQPTDTQYFGPGTRLTVL.

This clonotype was counted many times. CDR3 sequence: CASSQWGYRAYEQYF. CDR3 DNA: TGTGCCAGCAGCCAATGGGGATACAGGGCATACGAGCAGTACTTC. This rearrangement joins TRBV3-1 to TRBJ2-7; weak D call: TRBD1 (6 bases). In germline, CDR1 is LGHDT, CDR2 YNNKEL (reference sequence). The V end lost 2 bases, the J end lost 4 bases, and 15 bases lay between the germline ends. The CDR3 spans 15 residues.

Worth noting for this clonotype: This may come from a read error, since a much larger clone is one base off. The chain links TRBV5-4 to TRBJ1-3; tentatively, D is TRBD1 (5 bases). With 3 bases removed from V and 1 base from J, the gap between germline ends came to 11 bases. The germline CDR1 and CDR2 sequences are SGHNT and YYREEE (reference sequence). The CDR3 extends over 15 amino acids. The CDR3 sequence: CASSSGAGSGNTIYF. The CDR3 DNA follows: TGTGCCAGCAGCTCCGGGGCAGGATCTGGAAACACCATATATTTT.

This clonotype has ten or more counts. The chain employs TRBV3-1 and TRBJ2-5; D is undetermined. V lost 4 bases and J 2 bases, leaving 17 bases between the germline ends. Germline values: CDR1 LGHDT, CDR2 YNNKEL (reference sequence). There are 16 residues in the CDR3. In DNA, the CDR3 is TGTGCCAGCAGCCCCTGGGAAGGATTAACACAAGAGACCCAGTACTTC. This translates into CASSPWEGLTQETQYF.

The J gene is TRBJ1-5, the V gene TRBV6-1; D is unresolved. V lost 6 bases to trimming and J lost 3 bases, with 12 bases between them. Germline V gene data show CDR1 as MNHNS and CDR2 as SASEGT. This CDR3 contains 14 residues. CDR3 DNA sequence: TGTGCCAGCAGACTACCGGGCCTCAATCAGCCCCAGCATTTT. Amino acids: CASRLPGLNQPQHF.

Comment on this clonotype: Relative to the germline gene, one junction end is altered; a read error may explain this. The gene calls are TRBV7-2 and TRBJ1-4; the D is unclear. The CDR3 is made up of 14 amino acids. Germline V gene sequence: CDR1 SGHTA, CDR2 FQGNSA. Here the CDR3 DNA reads TGTGCCAGCAGCTTAGCCACAGCAAGTGAAGAACTGTTTTTT. It yields the protein CASSLATASEELFF.

This clonotype has a count of ten or more. The V gene is TRBV4-2, the J gene TRBJ2-1, with D perhaps TRBD1 (5 bases). V lost 8 bases and J 9 bases, leaving 29 bases between the germline ends. The CDR3 totals 17 residues. The germline V gene has CDR1 LGHNA and CDR2 YNFKEQ. The CDR3 sequence is CASASLEETGGRGEQFF. DNA of the CDR3: TGTGCCAGCGCCTCCCTTGAAGAGACGGGTGGAAGGGGTGAGCAGTTCTTC.

This clonotype has a count of ten or more. The chain links TRBV5-4 to TRBJ2-1; 11 nucleotides line up with TRBD2. The CDR3 spans 15 residues. Trimming took 1 base from V and 7 from J; bases not matched to a gene: 4. In germline, CDR1 is SGHNT, CDR2 YYREEE (reference sequence). The CDR3 loop is CASSLSASGGNEQFF. The CDR3 DNA follows: TGTGCCAGCAGCTTGTCTGCTAGCGGGGGGAATGAGCAGTTCTTC.

The chain uses TRBV27 and TRBJ1-6, with TRBD1 identical over 10 bases. This CDR3 region has 16 residues. After removal of 5 bases from V and 10 bases from J, the junction contained 11 bases not matched to a gene. Germline V lookup: CDR1 MNHEY, CDR2 SMNVEV (reference sequence). This chain's CDR3 is CASSPRPGQGISPLHF. Written as DNA, the CDR3 is TGTGCCAGCAGTCCACGGCCGGGACAGGGGATCTCACCCCTCCACTTT.

This clonotype was seen at least ten times. The chain employs TRBV6-2 or TRBV6-3 and TRBJ2-7, with D perhaps matching TRBD2 (5 bases). Germline CDR1 reads MNHEY; CDR2 reads SVGEGT. This CDR3 region has 14 residues. V gave up 0 bases and J gave up 6 bases, with 12 bases separating them. The CDR3 reads CASSYSIAGGEQYF. DNA for the CDR3: TGTGCCAGCAGTTACTCGATTGCCGGAGGCGAGCAGTACTTC.

The chain has TRBV5-1 and TRBJ1-4; D remains ambiguous. Germline CDR1 is SGHRS and CDR2 is YFSETQ. V lost 3 bases and J 0 bases, leaving 15 bases between the germline ends. The CDR3 spans 17 residues. CDR3 DNA sequence: TGCGCCAGCAGCTCGGGGAACCAACCCTCAACTAATGAAAAACTGTTTTTT. This sequence encodes CASSSGNQPSTNEKLFF.

Note on this clonotype: A clone one base away is much larger, so this may be a read error. The chain is built from TRBV7-9 and TRBJ2-3, with D perhaps TRBD2 (9 bases). This CDR3 is built from 16 residues. The V gene lost 4 bases and the J gene lost 5 bases, with 19 bases spanning the gap. Germline V gives CDR1 SEHNR, CDR2 FQNEAQ (reference sequence). This CDR3 reads CASSSRAGGTGDTQYF. The CDR3 DNA reads as TGTGCCAGCAGCTCCAGGGCGGGAGGGACAGGAGATACGCAGTATTTT.

By sample share, this clonotype is medium-sized (0.01 to 0.1%). The gene calls are TRBV7-6 and TRBJ1-6; D is ambiguous. Germline-derived CDR1 and CDR2 are SGHVS and FNYEAQ. Trimming removed 2 bases at V and 10 bases at J, with 18 bases between. This CDR3 region has 16 residues. This CDR3 is CASSLRPGSSLSPLHF. CDR3 DNA: TGTGCCAGCAGCTTAAGGCCGGGAAGCTCATTATCACCCCTCCACTTT.

Ten or more counts support this clonotype. The chain employs TRBV7-2 and TRBJ1-5; D is uncertain. Trimming took 1 base from V and 8 from J, leaving 9 bases between them. There are 13 residues in the CDR3. The V gene's germline CDR1 is SGHTA and CDR2 FQGNSA. The CDR3 region has the DNA TGTGCCAGCAGCTTAGAACAGACGGAGCCCCAGCATTTT. Its translation: CASSLEQTEPQHF.

With respect to this clonotype: A far larger clone is one base from this, pointing to a likely read error. This chain joins TRBV6-9 and TRBJ2-5, with unresolved D. The CDR3 length is 13 residues. Germline V CDR1 and CDR2: MNHGY, SVAAGI. V was trimmed by 3 bases and J by 1 base, leaving 6 bases between them. In DNA, the CDR3 is TGTGCCAGCAGTTACTATGGCCAAGAGACCCAGTACTTC. It specifies CASSYYGQETQYF.

This clonotype was counted at least ten times. The chain has TRBV5-1 and TRBJ2-7; 11 bases are shared with TRBD2. The CDR3 runs 18 residues. V lost 4 bases and J lost 0; bases outside the gene matches: 12. The germline CDR1 and CDR2 sequences are SGHRS and YFSETQ. CDR3 DNA: TGCGCCAGCAGCCCGAGTTTAGCGGGAGGGCGAAGCTCCTACGAGCAGTACTTC. This translates into CASSPSLAGGRSSYEQYF.

In the case of this clonotype: A far larger clone is only one base removed, so a read error is likely. The chain joins TRBV6-5 to TRBJ1-2; D not certain. CDR1 is MNHEY, CDR2 SVGAGI, per germline. This CDR3 is built from 13 residues. Trimming stripped 2 bases from V and 0 bases from J, with 4 bases between. CDR3 protein: CASSYRSNYGYTF. Written as DNA, the CDR3 is TGTGCCAGCAGTTACAGGTCTAACTATGGCTACACCTTC.

CDR3 bases: TGTGCCAGCAGTCGTAGCGGGAACACAGATACGCAGTATTTT. Protein sequence: CASSRSGNTDTQYF. This chain links TRBV12-3 or TRBV12-4 with TRBJ2-3; 8 bases line up with TRBD2. The CDR3 runs 14 residues. The V and J ends lost 5 bases and 2 bases, in that order; junction bases with no gene match: 3.

V is TRBV6-1 and J is TRBJ2-7, with D hard to call. The germline gives CDR1 MNHNS, CDR2 SASEGT. The CDR3 totals 13 residues. The V end was cut by 10 bases, the J end by 6 bases, with 19 bases between. CDR3 DNA sequence: TGTGCCATCACTCCGGATTTGTGGAGCGAGCAGTACTTC. Protein product: CAITPDLWSEQYF.

V and J are TRBV12-3 or TRBV12-4 and TRBJ2-7; TRBD2 matches 7 bases. Trimming removed 5 bases from V and 5 bases from J; junction bases left unmatched: 6. This CDR3 contains 13 residues. Written as DNA, the CDR3 is TGTGCCAGCAGTGGGACTATCCTCCACGAGCAGTACTTC. Its protein is CASSGTILHEQYF.

In the case of this clonotype: A single base is all that separates this from a far larger clone, so a read error is likely. J is TRBJ1-2 and V is TRBV6-8; D gene ambiguous. The germline V gene has CDR1 MNHGY and CDR2 SAAAGT. This CDR3 is built from 19 residues. V lost 4 bases and J lost 0, with 24 bases in between. The CDR3 sequence: CASSLLGYRDTRANYGYTF. In DNA, the CDR3 is TGTGCCAGCAGTTTACTAGGGTACCGCGATACGAGAGCTAACTATGGCTACACCTTC.

This clonotype has a handful of counts. The rearrangement links TRBV27 to TRBJ2-1; 8 nucleotides align to TRBD2. Germline CDR1 reads MNHEY; CDR2 reads SMNVEV (reference sequence). V was clipped by 5 bases and J by 6 bases; unmatched bases: 12. CDR3 length: 16 residues. In DNA form, the CDR3 reads TGTGCCAGCAGTACCTTAGCGGGAACACCACCCAATGAGCAGTTCTTC. Protein: CASSTLAGTPPNEQFF.

This clonotype was seen more than once but under ten times. The junction does not match germline at one end; this may be a read error. This sequence joins TRBV4-1 and TRBJ2-3; D perhaps matches TRBD2 (7 bases). This CDR3 has 16 amino acids. Germline V CDR1 and CDR2: MGHRA, YSYEKL. The CDR3 loop reads CASSLGGGARTDAQYF. In DNA, the CDR3 is TGCGCCAGCAGCCTAGGAGGGGGGGCGAGGACAGATGCGCAGTATTTT.

This clonotype is labeled as medium-sized (0.01 to 0.1%). The chain recombines TRBV6-2 or TRBV6-3 with TRBJ1-5; 9 nucleotides match TRBD1. V lost 2 bases and J lost 6; bases outside the gene matches: 2. The CDR3 has 14 amino acids. Germline CDR1 MNHEY, CDR2 SVGEGT. The CDR3 coding sequence is TGTGCCAGCAGTTACGGACAGGGGTCTCAGCCCCAGCATTTT. Translating it yields CASSYGQGSQPQHF.

This chain uses TRBV18 with TRBJ2-2; the match to TRBD1 covers 7 bases. CDR1 and CDR2 (germline): KGHSH, LQKENI. CDR3 size: 15 residues. Losses at the gene ends were 3 bases for V and 3 bases for J; bases not matched to a gene: 4. The CDR3 nucleotides are TGTGCCAGCTCACCCCGACAGGGAGACACCGGGGAGCTGTTTTTT. Its protein product is CASSPRQGDTGELFF.

This clonotype occurred many times. The chain couples TRBV20-1 to TRBJ2-1; 7 bases fit TRBD2. V was clipped by 1 base and J by 4 bases; unmatched bases: 4. Germline V lookup: CDR1 DFQATT, CDR2 SNEGSKA (reference sequence). CDR3 length: 14 residues. The CDR3 here is CSARAASGYNEQFF. Written as DNA, the CDR3 is TGCAGTGCTAGAGCGGCTAGCGGATACAATGAGCAGTTCTTC.

This clonotype was observed many times. The chain uses TRBV24-1 and TRBJ2-1; a weak D match, TRBD2 (7 bases). CDR3 length: 15 residues. In germline, CDR1 is KGHDR, CDR2 SFDVKD. Between the trimmed V and J ends, which lost 5 bases and 8 bases, there was a span of 18 bases. This chain's CDR3 is CATSGGGGDWDEQFF. The DNA for the CDR3 is TGTGCCACCAGTGGGGGGGGCGGCGACTGGGATGAGCAGTTCTTC.

The V gene is TRBV11-2, the J gene TRBJ1-1; maybe TRBD1 (5 bases). Per germline, CDR1 SGHAT and CDR2 FQNNGV. Trimming removed 6 bases at V and 11 bases at J, with 16 bases between. The CDR3 has 12 residues. CDR3 in DNA: TGTGCCAGCAGTTTCGACAGATTTGGGGCTTTCTTT. It translates to CASSFDRFGAFF.

Comments on this clonotype: A clone one base away is much larger, so this may be a read error. The chain joins TRBV7-9 to TRBJ2-5; the D gene could be TRBD1 or TRBD2 (5 bases each). Germline V gene sequence: CDR1 SEHNR, CDR2 FQNEAQ (reference sequence). V was clipped by 6 bases and J by 6 bases, with 14 bases between them. This CDR3 is 13 amino acids long. CDR3 region: CASSLRDHQTQYF. The CDR3 DNA follows: TGTGCCAGCAGTCTCCGGGACCATCAGACCCAGTACTTC.